What follows are 19 T cell receptor beta chains derived from one specimen sequenced in a study of Tregs in tolerant kidney transplant recipients. The repertoire was sequenced with immunoSEQ multiplex PCR; TCRdb's copy has only in-frame clones and lacks some. The sample table includes roughly 50,000 clones. The specimen was CD4+ T cells from blood, collected before the transplant. The receptors derive from a human donor who received a combined kidney and bone marrow transplant.

About this clone: The read ends 3 residues shy of where the CDR3 ends; the end is completed using the germline J gene. The chain links TRBV2 to TRBJ2-5, with 10 bases fitting TRBD1. Germline lookup yields CDR1 SNHLY and CDR2 FYNNEI. The CDR3 runs 14 residues. Trimming took 6 bases from V and 4 from J; bases not matched to a gene: 5. The CDR3 spells CASSRDRGGETQYF. The CDR3 bases that were read are TGTGCCAGCAGCCGGGACAGGGGAGGAGAGACC.

With respect to this clone: The read halts 3 residues ahead of the CDR3 end, with the missing end drawn from the germline J gene. The chain carries TRBV6-1 and TRBJ1-1; the D is unclear. The CDR3 totals 15 residues. The V gene lost 2 bases and the J gene lost 0 bases, with 10 bases spanning the gap. Germline V gene lookup returns CDR1 MNHNS and CDR2 SASEGT. The CDR3 here is CASSERAGMNTEAFF. The part of the CDR3 DNA that was read is TGTGCCAGCAGTGAAAGGGCGGGGATGAACACTGAA.

Note on this clone: The CDR3 is cut off 3 residues early in the read; its end comes from the germline J gene. The chain recombines TRBV6-2 or TRBV6-3 with TRBJ1-1; weak D call: TRBD1 (6 bases). CDR1 is MNHEY, CDR2 SVGEGT, per germline. The CDR3 is made up of 11 amino acids. The part of the CDR3 DNA that was read is TGTGCCAGCAGAATGGGACACGAA. Its translation: CASRMGHE. The whole CDR3 is CASRMGHEAFF.

Details on this clone: The read terminates 3 residues ahead of where the CDR3 ends, so the germline J gene completes it. The V gene is TRBV18, the J gene TRBJ1-1, with TRBD1 matching 9 bases. Germline lookup yields CDR1 KGHSH and CDR2 LQKENI. V lost 6 bases to trimming and J lost 4 bases; unmatched junction nucleotides: 6. The CDR3 contains 14 residues. CDR3 sequence: CASSDRGGSTEAFF. Partial CDR3 DNA: TGTGCCAGCTCTGACAGGGGGGGGAGCACTGAA.

As regards this clone: The CDR3 end lies 3 residues beyond the end of the read and is filled in from the germline J gene. The chain has TRBV5-6 and TRBJ2-2; D unclear. This CDR3 has 15 residues. Trimming removed 0 bases from V and 3 bases from J, with 9 bases in between. Germline CDR1 is SGHDT and CDR2 is YYEEEE. CDR3 loop: CASSLGQVDTGELFF. Partial CDR3 DNA: TGTGCCAGCAGCTTGGGGCAGGTTGACACCGGGGAG.

The CDR3 region is CASSMGIRGSDGYTF. CDR3 DNA, as far as it was read: TGTGCCAGTAGTATGGGGATAAGGGGCTCGGATGGC. The V call is TRBV19, the J call TRBJ1-2; D perhaps matches TRBD1 (5 bases). The observed sequence ends 3 residues before the CDR3 terminus, with the missing tail filled in from the germline J gene. V gave up 3 bases and J gave up 6 bases, with 17 bases separating them. The CDR3 runs to 15 residues. Germline V CDR1 and CDR2: LNHDA, SQIVND (reference sequence).

Concerning this clone: From the germline J gene comes the end of the CDR3, since the read stops 3 residues before it. This rearrangement joins TRBV10-3 to TRBJ2-2, with D possibly TRBD1 on 6 matching bases. Between the trimmed V and J ends, which lost 5 bases and 4 bases, there was a span of 8 bases. The CDR3 contains 13 residues. CDR1 is ENHRY, CDR2 SYGVKD, per germline. The chain's CDR3 is CAISTDSTGELFF. Incomplete CDR3 DNA: TGTGCCATCAGTACGGACAGCACCGGGGAG.

Turning to this clone: The sequence runs out 3 residues before the end of the CDR3; the remainder is reconstructed from the germline J gene. The J gene is TRBJ2-7, the V gene TRBV7-6; 9 bases fit TRBD2. V lost 1 base, J lost 2 bases, and 3 bases stayed unmatched. Germline V lookup: CDR1 SGHVS, CDR2 FNYEAQ. CDR3 length equals 15 residues. The CDR3 reads CASSLEGGGAYEQYF. Incomplete CDR3 DNA: TGTGCCAGCAGCTTAGAGGGCGGGGGGGCCTACGAG.

A word on this clone: The observed sequence ends 3 residues before the CDR3 terminus, with the missing tail filled in from the germline J gene. The chain employs TRBV18 and TRBJ2-3; D not certain. Germline V lookup: CDR1 KGHSH, CDR2 LQKENI. V gave up 2 bases and J gave up 2 bases, with 5 bases separating them. There are 13 residues in the CDR3. CDR3 bases read: TGTGCCAGCTCACCAGCTAACACAGATACG. Its protein product is CASSPANTDT. The entire CDR3 protein reads CASSPANTDTQYF.

Points on this clone: Coverage ceases 3 residues before the CDR3 finishes, and the germline J gene fills in the end. The rearrangement uses TRBV30 and TRBJ1-1; D might be TRBD1 (5 bases). The CDR3 consists of 12 residues. Per the germline V gene, CDR1 is GTSNPN and CDR2 is SVGIG (reference sequence). V shed 5 bases and J shed 1 base, with 8 bases lying between them. The CDR3 reads CAWGGSNTEAFF. Partial CDR3 DNA: TGTGCCTGGGGGGGGTCGAACACTGAA. Full variable domain (missing parts from reference TRBV30 and TRBJ1-1): SQTIHQWPATLVQPVGSPLSLECTVEGTSNPNLYWYRQAAGRGLQLLFYSVGIGQISSEVPQNLSASRPQDRQFILSSKKLLLSDSGFYLCAWGGSNTEAFFGQGTRLTVV.

With respect to this clone: The read comes to an end 3 residues before the CDR3 does, leaving the germline J gene to fill in the end. This sequence joins TRBV7-7 and TRBJ2-2; D gene uncertain. The germline V gene encodes CDR1 SSHAT and CDR2 FNYEAQ (reference sequence). V was trimmed by 5 bases and J by 9 bases, leaving 22 bases between them. This CDR3 contains 16 residues. Partial CDR3 DNA: TGTGCCAGCAGCCAAGAAGATTGGGCGTCTCGGAGGGAG. Protein sequence: CASSQEDWASRRE. The whole CDR3 region reads CASSQEDWASRRELFF.

As regards this clone: The read terminates 3 residues before the CDR3 end, so the remaining end is supplied by the germline J gene. The genes are TRBV4-2 and TRBJ2-3; TRBD2 matches at 8 bases. V was clipped by 0 bases and J by 1 base; unmatched bases: 3. CDR1 and CDR2 (germline): LGHNA, YNFKEQ. CDR3 length: 16 amino acids. The CDR3 protein is CASSQESGGRTDTQYF. Incomplete CDR3 DNA: TGTGCCAGCAGCCAAGAATCGGGGGGGCGCACAGATACG.

CDR3 bases read: TGTGCCTGGAGGTCGAGAGGGAACACTGAA. Amino acid sequence: CAWRSRGNTE. The complete CDR3 sequence is CAWRSRGNTEAFF. The chain combines TRBV30 with TRBJ1-1, with D unresolved. The observed sequence ends 3 residues before the CDR3 terminus, with the missing tail filled in from the germline J gene. The germline V gene has CDR1 GTSNPN and CDR2 SVGIG (reference sequence). The length of the CDR3 is 13 residues. Trimming took off 3 bases at V and 1 base at J, with 9 bases between the two ends.

Note on this clone: The DNA ends 3 residues before the CDR3 does, and the rest of the CDR3 is filled in from the germline J gene. The chain is built from TRBV29-1 and TRBJ2-6; D might be TRBD2 (7 bases). Germline lookup yields CDR1 SQVTM and CDR2 ANQGSEA. CDR3 size: 15 residues. The V end lost 3 bases, the J end lost 2 bases, and 11 bases lay between the germline ends. CDR3 DNA, as far as it was read: TGCAGCGTTGATGGGGGGGCGCCTGGGGCCAACGTC. Its translation: CSVDGGAPGANV. The CDR3 reads in full as CSVDGGAPGANVLTF. Together with reference TRBV29-1 and TRBJ2-6, the CDR3 gives the full variable domain: SAVISQKPSRDICQRGTSLTIQCQVDSQVTMMFWYRQQPGQSLTLIATANQGSEATYESGFVIDKFPISRPNLTFSTLTVSNMSPEDSSIYLCSVDGGAPGANVLTFGAGSRLTVL.

Concerning this clone itself: The read gets to within 3 residues of the CDR3 end, and the germline J gene fills in the rest. The V gene is TRBV5-4, the J gene TRBJ2-3, with 11 bases fitting TRBD2. In germline, CDR1 is SGHNT, CDR2 YYREEE (reference sequence). The V segment lost 3 bases and the J segment 4 bases; nucleotides outside the gene matches: 4. The CDR3 contains 15 residues. The CDR3 here is CASSSPLAGADTQYF. CDR3 DNA, as far as it was read: TGTGCCAGCAGCTCCCCACTAGCGGGAGCAGATACG.

A word on this clone: The read comes to an end 3 residues before the CDR3 does, leaving the germline J gene to fill in the end. This chain links TRBV6-1 with TRBJ2-5, with D possibly matching TRBD2 (5 bases). This CDR3 contains 13 residues. The V end lost 3 bases, the J end lost 4 bases, and 9 bases lay between the germline ends. Germline CDR1 MNHNS, CDR2 SASEGT. The CDR3 bases that were read are TGTGCCAGCAGTGACAGGAGGATAGAGACC. It is translated as CASSDRRIET. The CDR3 as a whole reads CASSDRRIETQYF.

Notes on this clone: The read terminates 3 residues before the CDR3 end, so the remaining end is supplied by the germline J gene. The chain has TRBV19 and TRBJ2-5; the D gene is possibly TRBD2 (5 bases). The CDR3 runs to 14 residues. The V end lost 8 bases, the J end lost 5 bases, and 18 bases lay between the germline ends. Per the germline V gene, CDR1 is LNHDA and CDR2 is SQIVND (reference sequence). CDR3 DNA, as far as it was read: TGTGCCAGTGCCCGGGTAGCGCAAAGGGAGACC. It yields the protein CASARVAQRET. The complete CDR3 sequence is CASARVAQRETQYF.

On this clone itself: The CDR3 end falls 3 residues outside the read, so it is completed with the germline J gene. The chain couples TRBV7-2 to TRBJ1-2; maybe TRBD1 (6 bases). Trimming stripped 5 bases from V and 6 bases from J, with 16 bases between. Germline-derived CDR1 and CDR2 are SGHTA and FQGNSA. The CDR3 has 14 amino acids. The sequenced CDR3 bases are TGTGCCAGCAGCCCACAGCTGGGACAAAATGGC. Protein: CASSPQLGQNG. The CDR3, in full, reads CASSPQLGQNGYTF.

Worth noting for this clone: The CDR3 end lies 3 residues beyond the end of the read and is filled in from the germline J gene. The chain joins TRBV2 to TRBJ1-3, with D unresolved. V shed 5 bases and J shed 0 bases, with 11 bases lying between them. Germline-derived CDR1 and CDR2 are SNHLY and FYNNEI. This CDR3 is 15 amino acids long. The covered CDR3 bases are TGTGCCAGCAGTCCTCAGAAGGGCTCTGGAAACACC. Protein product: CASSPQKGSGNT. In full, the CDR3 is CASSPQKGSGNTIYF.